What follows is one T cell receptor beta chain and its context. What antigen it recognizes has not been identified. Base qualities are not at hand, and no much larger clone is one base apart. In this study, focal radiation therapy paired with CTLA-4 blockade (ipilimumab) was tested in patients who had chemo-refractory metastatic non-small-cell lung cancer. The library relied on the immunoSEQ multiplex PCR assay. The clones in this table, taken by TCRdb from immuneACCESS, are in-frame only. Not every clone is retained; where verified, under half of the shortfall comes from an unresolved V gene, and the cause of the rest is unknown. In all, the sample holds approximately 80,000 clones, and under 80% of those were seen once. The top ten constitute roughly 23% of the sample. This specimen belongs to a study of radiotherapy plus CTLA-4 blockade in lung cancer (dated by TCRdb to 2016 to 2018). About the study as a whole: Among the enrolled patients, approximately 18% had an objective response, and approximately 33% reached disease control. What the authors observed across the whole study: After treatment with radiotherapy and ipilimumab, TCR clones that originated in tumors expanded in peripheral blood. The strongest predictors of response, as reported, were early dynamic changes in blood T cell clones along with a rise in serum interferon-beta after radiation.

The sequence was collected from a human donor with non-small cell lung cancer whose response to radiotherapy plus ipilimumab could not be evaluated. Some clones in this sample may be carry-over from other donors' samples. Sequenced here: peripheral blood, sampled from a patient treated with radiotherapy plus ipilimumab.

The DNA sequence is given as TGTGCCATCAAGGGACAGGGCCCACCGACCTTC. This is translated as CAIKGQGPPTF. The chain links TRBV10-3 with TRBJ1-2, and 9 bases in between align with TRBD1. The germline V gene specifies ENHRY as CDR1 and SYGVKD as CDR2. Including cysteine and phenylalanine, the CDR3 has 11 amino acids. Only the CDR3 DNA stays, 33 bases, in frame from base 1. V has 7 bases trimmed and J has 14 bases trimmed; junction bases matching no gene number 8.